This T cell receptor (beta chain) was recorded in a study of metastatic and nonmetastatic thyroid tumors. TCRdb reanalyzed the PCR reads via MiXCR. The data show tens of thousands of clones, about 30% seen once. None of the patients had undergone any treatment ahead of thyroid surgery. This clone is labeled medium-sized. V shed 0 bases, J shed 2 bases, and the junction held 12 bases outside the gene matches. Germline CDR1 reads MGHRA; CDR2 reads YSYEKL. This CDR3 region has 18 residues. Sequencing was performed on blood. The receptor comes from a male donor with papillary thyroid cancer or a benign thyroid nodule (not recorded which). Some clones in this sample may be carry-over from other donors' samples. The chain uses TRBV4-1 and TRBJ2-7; 8 nucleotides agree with TRBD2. This chain's CDR3 is CASSQDSPGRDWTYEQYF. The CDR3 nucleotides are TGCGCCAGCAGCCAAGATTCCCCCGGGAGGGATTGGACCTACGAGCAGTACTTC.